The 18 T cell receptor beta chains below all came from one sample that was sequenced in a study of vaccination and CD4 T cells after COVID-19 (dated by TCRdb to between 2021 and 2022). No antigen has been assigned to these receptors. This sample's treatment or condition label indicates: approximately 9-day PBMC culture with coronavirus spike peptide pools or control peptides (ViraFEST assay). Library prep was done by PCR. Sequencing took place on an Illumina iSeq 100. DNA from cultured CD4+ T cells was subjected to TCR sequencing with the Oncomine TCR Beta short-read assay at the Johns Hopkins FTIC core. TCRdb ran its own pipeline on the public reads, namely fastp trimming at Q25 and MiXCR clone calling, and kept in-frame beta chains. When rows share a CDR3 protein, they turn into one entry using the most common DNA and genes. Present in this sample are fewer than 15,000 distinct CDR3 sequences, around 38% of which were seen just once. Over 7.5% of the sample belongs to the ten largest clones.

This material consisted of CD4+ T cells from blood, cultured in vitro, taken after SARS-CoV-2 vaccination. The receptors here all came from a human donor who had recovered from COVID-19.

This clonotype turned up a few times. The chain has TRBV7-8 and TRBJ1-2; 7 bases are shared with TRBD1. This CDR3 is built from 13 residues. V lost 1 base to trimming and J lost 12 bases; unmatched junction nucleotides: 8. Germline V gives CDR1 SGHVS, CDR2 FQNEAQ. CDR3 nucleotides: TGTGCCAGCAGCTTAGGACAGGGCCGGCTGAACACCTTC. Amino acid sequence: CASSLGQGRLNTF.

The rearrangement joins TRBV6-1 to TRBJ2-7; 15 bases line up with TRBD2. The CDR3 runs 15 residues. Losses at the gene ends were 6 bases for V and 5 bases for J; bases not matched to a gene: 5. From germline, CDR1 is MNHNS and CDR2 SASEGT. CDR3 in amino acids: CASRGTSGRTHEQYF. CDR3 bases: TGTGCCAGCAGAGGGACTAGCGGGAGGACCCACGAGCAGTACTTC.

The V and J genes are TRBV10-3 and TRBJ2-2; 11 nucleotides align to TRBD1. This CDR3 is 15 amino acids long. J lost 3 bases, V lost 4 bases, and 1 base had no gene match. From germline, CDR1 is ENHRY and CDR2 SYGVKD. The CDR3 here is CAISGDRGDTGELFF. CDR3 sequence (DNA): TGTGCCATCAGTGGGGACAGGGGGGACACCGGGGAGCTGTTTTTT.

The gene calls are TRBV6-2 or TRBV6-3 and TRBJ2-7; TRBD2 matches 8 bases. This CDR3 is built from 16 residues. CDR1 and CDR2 from the germline V gene are MNHEY and SVGEGT. After removal of 0 bases from V and 3 bases from J, the junction contained 7 bases not matched to a gene. The CDR3 DNA sequence: TGTGCCAGCAGTTACTCGACTATAGCGGGGATCTACGAGCAGTACTTC. Translated, it gives CASSYSTIAGIYEQYF.

Here the CDR3 reads CAISRQGNYGYTF. CDR3 nucleotide sequence: TGTGCCATCAGCAGACAGGGTAACTATGGCTACACCTTC. The chain combines TRBV10-3 with TRBJ1-2; TRBD1 matches at 7 bases. The CDR3 is made up of 13 amino acids. Germline values: CDR1 ENHRY, CDR2 SYGVKD. The V gene end was trimmed by 6 bases and the J gene end by 1 base; junction bases not matched to a gene: 2.

In this sample, this clonotype turned up once. V is TRBV5-4 and J is TRBJ1-1; D call uncertain. The length of the CDR3 is 14 residues. The V gene lost 6 bases and the J gene lost 1 base, with 13 bases spanning the gap. Per the germline V gene, CDR1 is SGHNT and CDR2 is YYREEE (reference sequence). The CDR3 reads CASNIQDRNTEAFF. The CDR3 DNA reads TGTGCCAGCAACATCCAGGACCGGAACACTGAAGCTTTCTTT.

This chain connects TRBV7-9 to TRBJ2-2, with a possible D match to TRBD1 (6 bases). This CDR3 has 18 residues. The germline gives CDR1 SEHNR, CDR2 FQNEAQ (reference sequence). V lost 3 bases to trimming and J lost 5 bases, with 22 bases between them. CDR3 region: CASSFRAAGVHGTGELFF. Here the CDR3 DNA reads TGTGCCAGCAGCTTTAGGGCGGCAGGGGTCCATGGGACCGGGGAGCTGTTTTTT.

By share, this clonotype ranks as medium-sized. This chain uses TRBV20-1 with TRBJ1-1, with a weak D call TRBD1 (5 bases). Per germline, CDR1 DFQATT and CDR2 SNEGSKA (reference sequence). The CDR3 is 15 amino acids. V lost 0 bases and J lost 4, with 15 bases in between. CDR3 in amino acids: CSARDRGDRTTEAFF. The CDR3 DNA reads TGCAGTGCTAGAGATCGCGGGGACCGAACCACTGAAGCTTTCTTT.

The chain combines TRBV19 with TRBJ1-1; TRBD1 matches at 7 bases. Germline assignment: CDR1 LNHDA and CDR2 SQIVND (reference sequence). This CDR3 has 14 amino acids. V was pared by 5 bases and J by 3 bases, with 6 bases of the junction left unmatched. The CDR3, as DNA: TGTGCCAGTAGTCCCGACAGGGAGGACACTGAAGCTTTCTTT. Translation gives CASSPDREDTEAFF.

In this sample, this clonotype turned up a few times. J is TRBJ1-2 and V is TRBV2, with D tentatively TRBD1 (6 bases). V was clipped by 8 bases and J by 4 bases, with 14 bases between them. CDR1 is SNHLY, CDR2 FYNNEI, per germline. CDR3 length: 13 amino acids. CDR3 sequence reads: CASSSQGSYGYTF. As DNA, the CDR3 is TGTGCCAGCTCATCTCAGGGGAGCTATGGCTACACCTTC.

There are a few counts of this clonotype. The genes are TRBV20-1 and TRBJ2-7; D could derive from TRBD1 or TRBD2 (5 bases each). Germline assignment: CDR1 DFQATT and CDR2 SNEGSKA (reference sequence). Between the trimmed V and J ends, which lost 6 bases and 7 bases, there was a span of 16 bases. The CDR3 totals 12 residues. CDR3 protein: CSAAGSWGEQYF. The DNA of the CDR3 is TGCAGTGCAGCCGGATCATGGGGGGAGCAGTACTTC.

The chain is built from TRBV20-1 and TRBJ2-3, with D possibly matching TRBD2 (5 bases). Germline loops: CDR1 DFQATT, CDR2 SNEGSKA (reference sequence). Trimming stripped 4 bases from V and 0 bases from J, with 11 bases between. The CDR3 spans 14 residues. The CDR3, as DNA: TGCAGTGCTATTGGGGAGACGAGCACAGATACGCAGTATTTT. Translation: CSAIGETSTDTQYF.

J is TRBJ1-1 and V is TRBV24-1; tentatively, D is TRBD1 (6 bases). The V gene lost 7 bases and the J gene lost 3 bases, with 14 bases spanning the gap. Germline assignment: CDR1 KGHDR and CDR2 SFDVKD. The CDR3 loop spans 14 amino acids. The CDR3 nucleotides are TGTGCCACCAGACCGGACAGAGGGGACACTGAAGCTTTCTTT. Its protein product is CATRPDRGDTEAFF.

V gene TRBV10-2 combines with J gene TRBJ2-1; 11 bases fit TRBD2. V was clipped by 6 bases and J by 8 bases; unmatched bases: 12. The CDR3 extends over 16 amino acids. Germline CDR1 and CDR2: WSHSY and SAAADI. The DNA of the CDR3 is TGCGCCAGCAGGGACCCTACTAGCGGGGGCTTCCATGAGCAGTTCTTC. Translation: CASRDPTSGGFHEQFF.

This clonotype has only one observation. This chain links TRBV2 with TRBJ2-1; unclear D gene. This CDR3 comprises 15 residues. Germline values: CDR1 SNHLY, CDR2 FYNNEI. V gave up 6 bases and J gave up 1 base, with 13 bases separating them. CDR3 nucleotide sequence: TGTGCCAGCAGGGCCGACCAAGATTCCTACAATGAGCAGTTCTTC. The encoded protein is CASRADQDSYNEQFF. Combining the CDR3 with reference TRBV2 and TRBJ2-1 gives the whole variable domain EPEVTQTPSHQVTQMGQEVILRCVPISNHLYFYWYRQILGQKVEFLVSFYNNEISEKSEIFDDQFSVERPDGSNFTLKIRSTKLEDSAMYFCASRADQDSYNEQFFGPGTRLTVL.

This chain uses TRBV6-1 with TRBJ1-6, with D possibly matching TRBD1 (6 bases). This CDR3 contains 16 residues. Germline lookup yields CDR1 MNHNS and CDR2 SASEGT. Trimming cost V 6 bases and J 4 bases, with 16 bases left between them. The CDR3 spells CASSVIFTGYNSPLHF. CDR3 bases: TGTGCCAGCAGCGTGATCTTTACAGGGTATAATTCACCCCTCCACTTT.

This sequence joins TRBV20-1 and TRBJ2-7; the match to TRBD1 covers 7 bases. Trimming at V came to 4 bases and at J to 4 bases, leaving 4 bases not matched to a gene. Germline lookup yields CDR1 DFQATT and CDR2 SNEGSKA (reference sequence). The CDR3 runs to 12 residues. This CDR3 is CSAKGQIYEQYF. CDR3 nucleotides: TGCAGTGCTAAGGGACAGATTTACGAGCAGTACTTC.

J is TRBJ1-1 and V is TRBV20-1, with a tentative D call TRBD1 (5 bases). The CDR3 consists of 14 residues. Germline CDR1 DFQATT, CDR2 SNEGSKA (reference sequence). V was trimmed by 5 bases and J by 1 base, leaving 14 bases between them. The CDR3: CSAVRVRGNTEAFF. CDR3 nucleotides: TGCAGTGCTGTTAGAGTGAGGGGGAACACTGAAGCTTTCTTT.